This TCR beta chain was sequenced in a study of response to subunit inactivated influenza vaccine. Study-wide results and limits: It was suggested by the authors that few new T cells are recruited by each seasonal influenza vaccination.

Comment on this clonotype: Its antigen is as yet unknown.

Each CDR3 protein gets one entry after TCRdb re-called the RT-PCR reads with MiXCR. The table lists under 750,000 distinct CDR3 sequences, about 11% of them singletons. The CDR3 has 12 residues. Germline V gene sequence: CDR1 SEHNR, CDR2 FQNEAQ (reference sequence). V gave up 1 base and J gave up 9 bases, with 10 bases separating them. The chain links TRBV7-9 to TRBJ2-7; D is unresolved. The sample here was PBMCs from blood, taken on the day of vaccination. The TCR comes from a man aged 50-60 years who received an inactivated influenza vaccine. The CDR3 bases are TGTGCCAGCAGCTTAGGTTCCGCTGTGCAGTACTTC. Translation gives CASSLGSAVQYF.